A selection of T cell receptor beta chains follows, all from one sample in a study of CDR3 diversity in severe acne. In TCRdb, the PCR reads were re-called with MiXCR into one record per CDR3 protein. The table shows over 85,000 distinct CDR3 sequences, with about half occurring only once. Sequenced sample: blood. The receptors here all came from a male donor with acne. Each CDR3 is given with its conserved first and last residue. D genes are given only for firm matches. Rows may omit the clone size; those that give it use once, few, many or a size class.

NA,TRBJ2-3,TRBD2,TRBV7-3,CASSSTGLAITDTQYF,TGTGCCAGCAGCTCGACGGGACTAGCCATCACAGATACGCAGTATTTT
many,TRBJ2-2,NA,TRBV11-2,CASSLDLAGGWESGELFF,TGTGCCAGCAGCTTAGATTTAGCTGGAGGATGGGAGTCCGGGGAGCTGTTTTTT
NA,TRBJ2-6,NA,TRBV24-1,CASSIREPSGANVLTF,TGTGCCAGCAGCATCAGGGAACCCTCTGGGGCCAACGTCCTGACTTTC
NA,TRBJ2-7,TRBD2,TRBV7-6,CASTPHSGSNYEQYF,TGTGCCAGCACCCCCCATAGCGGGTCCAACTACGAGCAGTACTTC
many,TRBJ1-3,TRBD1,TRBV29-1,CSVDLTGAGNTIYF,TGCAGCGTTGACTTAACAGGGGCTGGAAACACCATATATTTT
many,TRBJ2-1,TRBD2,TRBV20-1,CSAAGLAEVF,TGCAGTGCTGCCGGACTAGCGGAGGTCTTC
NA,TRBJ2-5,TRBD2,TRBV2,CASGREFQETQYF,TGTGCCAGTGGGCGGGAGTTCCAAGAGACCCAGTACTTC
many,TRBJ2-1,TRBD2,TRBV12-3/TRBV12-4,CASRRLAGHNEQFF,TGTGCCAGCAGAAGACTAGCGGGGCACAATGAGCAGTTCTTC
few,TRBJ1-2,NA,TRBV15,CATSSFDVNYGYTF,TGTGCCACCAGCAGCTTCGATGTGAACTATGGCTACACCTTC
many,TRBJ2-7,NA,TRBV6-2/TRBV6-3,CASIQGGAPYEQYF,TGTGCCAGCATCCAAGGCGGGGCACCCTACGAGCAGTACTTC
NA,TRBJ2-7,TRBD2,TRBV11-2,CASSFSGNEQYF,TGTGCCAGCAGCTTTAGCGGGAACGAGCAGTACTTC
NA,TRBJ2-7,NA,TRBV5-4,CASSPGGQDGIYEQYF,TGTGCCAGCAGCCCGGGGGGACAGGATGGGATTTACGAGCAGTACTTC
NA,TRBJ2-7,TRBD2,TRBV20-1,CSAIRRTSGRAGYEQYF,TGCAGTGCTATTCGAAGGACTAGCGGGAGGGCCGGCTACGAGCAGTACTTC
NA,TRBJ2-3,NA,TRBV11-2,CASSIRGGGTGYTDTQYF,TGTGCCAGCAGCATACGTGGTGGCGGGACTGGGTACACAGATACGCAGTATTTT
many,TRBJ2-7,NA,TRBV5-6,CASSALLGEQYF,TGTGCCAGCAGCGCCTTACTCGGGGAGCAGTACTTC
NA,TRBJ2-2,NA,TRBV7-3,CASSPLRTLTGELFF,TGTGCCAGCAGCCCCCTGAGGACGCTCACCGGGGAGCTGTTTTTT
NA,TRBJ2-2,NA,TRBV2,CASSEEREYTGELFF,TGTGCCAGCAGTGAAGAAAGGGAGTACACCGGGGAGCTGTTTTTT
few,TRBJ1-5,NA,TRBV7-9,CASSLGGGNQPQHF,TGTGCCAGCAGCTTAGGGGGGGGCAATCAGCCCCAGCATTTT
NA,TRBJ1-2,NA,TRBV7-6,CASSLAGSYGYTF,TGTGCCAGCAGCTTAGCAGGGAGCTATGGCTACACCTTC
many,TRBJ2-7,NA,TRBV20-1,CSARDIRDGNSYEQYF,TGCAGTGCTCGAGACATCCGGGACGGTAACTCCTACGAGCAGTACTTC
many,TRBJ2-1,NA,TRBV5-6,CASSFINEQFF,TGTGCCAGCAGCTTTATTAATGAGCAGTTCTTC
NA,TRBJ1-3,TRBD1,TRBV29-1,CSVAGGTATRPDSGNTIYF,TGCAGCGTTGCCGGAGGGACAGCGACGAGACCCGACTCTGGAAACACCATATATTTT
few,TRBJ2-3,NA,TRBV11-2,CASSLKPRGGLGTDTQYF,TGTGCCAGCAGCTTAAAGCCCCGCGGCGGCCTAGGCACAGATACGCAGTATTTT
NA,TRBJ2-5,NA,TRBV7-2,CASSLTPQGGQETQYF,TGTGCCAGCAGCTTAACGCCACAGGGGGGGCAAGAGACCCAGTACTTC
NA,TRBJ2-5,NA,TRBV9,CASSVESGRQETQYF,TGTGCCAGCAGCGTAGAGTCAGGGAGACAAGAGACCCAGTACTTC
many,TRBJ2-1,NA,TRBV6-5,CASSYGATGFNEQFF,TGTGCCAGCAGTTACGGGGCTACAGGGTTCAATGAGCAGTTCTTC
NA,TRBJ1-2,TRBD1,TRBV20-1,CSAEGQGLYGYTF,TGCAGTGCCGAGGGACAGGGCCTCTATGGCTACACCTTC
NA,TRBJ1-2,TRBD1,TRBV6-2/TRBV6-3,CASIMDTGTGVGYGYTF,TGTGCCAGCATCATGGATACCGGGACAGGAGTGGGCTATGGCTACACCTTC
NA,TRBJ2-1,TRBD2,TRBV20-1,CSARDRTSGRGNEQFF,TGCAGTGCTAGAGATCGGACTAGCGGGAGGGGGAATGAGCAGTTCTTC
many,TRBJ1-2,TRBD1,TRBV10-3,CAIRQGGPYGYTF,TGTGCCATCAGGCAGGGGGGTCCCTATGGCTACACCTTC
NA,TRBJ1-6,TRBD1,TRBV7-6,CASSLIGTGDSPLHF,TGTGCCAGCAGCCTAATAGGGACAGGGGATTCACCCCTCCACTTT
few,TRBJ2-5,NA,TRBV28,CASCLDRETQYF,TGTGCCAGCTGTCTTGACAGAGAGACCCAGTACTTC
NA,TRBJ1-2,NA,TRBV2,CASSEAQAGGYTF,TGTGCCAGCAGTGAAGCGCAAGCGGGAGGCTACACCTTC
once,TRBJ2-1,TRBD2,TRBV7-2,CASSPTGTSGRANEQFF,TGCGCCAGCAGCCCAACCGGGACTAGCGGGAGGGCCAATGAGCAGTTCTTC
once,TRBJ2-1,TRBD1,TRBV5-1,CASSGTGGYNEQFF,TGCGCCAGCAGCGGGACAGGGGGCTACAATGAGCAGTTCTTC
NA,TRBJ2-7,TRBD2,TRBV13,CASSQKFSGRAIHEQYF,TGTGCCAGCAGCCAGAAATTCAGCGGGAGGGCCATCCACGAGCAGTACTTC
many,TRBJ2-5,NA,TRBV7-6,CASSLNPRARGQETQYF,TGTGCCAGCAGCTTAAATCCGCGGGCGCGGGGCCAAGAGACCCAGTACTTC
many,TRBJ1-6,NA,TRBV10-3,CAIRPGTGNSPLHF,TGTGCCATCAGACCCGGCACAGGTAATTCACCCCTCCACTTT
few,TRBJ2-1,TRBD1,TRBV20-1,CSAGGQGSFTDTQFF,TGCAGTGCGGGGGGACAGGGCTCGTTTACAGATACGCAGTTCTTC
NA,TRBJ2-1,TRBD2,TRBV7-2,CASSSRTSGRAAVANEQFF,TGTGCCAGCAGCTCTAGGACTAGCGGGAGGGCCGCAGTTGCTAATGAGCAGTTCTTC
once,TRBJ2-1,TRBD2,TRBV7-3,CASSPTSGTRDEQFF,TGTGCCAGCAGCCCGACTAGCGGGACAAGGGATGAGCAGTTCTTC
NA,TRBJ1-1,NA,TRBV12-3/TRBV12-4,CASRGTMDTEAFF,TGTGCCAGCAGGGGCACCATGGACACTGAAGCTTTCTTT
many,TRBJ2-6,NA,TRBV7-9,CASSYSGANVLTF,TGTGCCAGCAGTTACTCTGGGGCCAACGTCCTGACTTTC
NA,TRBJ2-7,TRBD1,TRBV29-1,CSVEARDRSEQYF,TGCAGCGTTGAAGCCCGGGACAGAAGCGAGCAGTACTTC
few,TRBJ1-5,NA,TRBV11-1,CASSLNPGSNQPQHF,TGTGCCAGCAGCCTTAACCCCGGTAGCAATCAGCCCCAGCATTTT
many,TRBJ2-7,NA,TRBV6-5,CASSPQLETRFYEQYF,TGTGCCAGCAGTCCTCAATTGGAAACACGGTTCTACGAGCAGTACTTC
many,TRBJ2-1,NA,TRBV29-1,CSVARVDYNEQFF,TGCAGCGTTGCCCGGGTTGATTACAATGAGCAGTTCTTC
NA,TRBJ2-1,NA,TRBV24-1,CATDDAGNEQFF,TGTGCCACCGATGACGCGGGCAATGAGCAGTTCTTC
many,TRBJ2-7,TRBD2,TRBV6-1,CASSKIGLAGGYEQYF,TGTGCCAGCAGTAAAATCGGACTAGCGGGAGGGTACGAGCAGTACTTC
NA,TRBJ1-2,TRBD1,TRBV29-1,CSVTGTGGAYGYTF,TGCAGCGTTACCGGGACAGGGGGTGCCTATGGCTACACCTTC